The 13 T cell receptor beta chains below were found in one sample sequenced in a study of graft-versus-host responses after intestinal transplantation (TCRdb year 2021). The time point label, read with the paper, signifies: cells obtained before transplantation from donor or recipient. In the mixed lymphocyte reactions, around 200,000 CFSE-labeled pre-transplant responders were plated with around 200,000 irradiated violet-dye-labeled stimulators and cultured for 6 days. The library was prepared using the immunoSEQ multiplex PCR assay. TCRdb stores this immuneACCESS table with in-frame sequences only. Part of the clones is absent; in the studies checked, under half of the shortfall reflects unresolved V genes, and no reason is known for the rest. In this sample the table shows over 4,500 clones, 30% to 40% of which occur a single time. Of the sample, roughly a third falls within the top ten clones.

The specimen was alloreactive CD8+ T cells from a mixed lymphocyte reaction culture, collected before intestinal transplant. The cell subset or site label on this specimen signifies: CFSE-low proliferating T cells sorted from roughly 6-day pre-transplant mixed lymphocyte reaction (GvH or HvG direction). These receptors were collected from a human patient who received an intestinal transplant.

The J gene is TRBJ2-5, the V gene TRBV6-5, with D tentatively TRBD2 (5 bases). The DNA end favors TRBJ2-7, so the J call may be wrong. Germline-derived CDR1 and CDR2 are MNHEY and SVGAGI. The CDR3 has 13 residues. DNA for the CDR3: TGTGCCAGTCGAGGGTTTTCCTCCTACGAGCAGTACTTC. Amino acids: CASRGFSSYEQYF.

The rearrangement joins TRBV28 to TRBJ2-4; 14 bases are shared with TRBD2. The CDR3 contains 17 residues. Trimming removed 6 bases from V and 7 bases from J; junction bases left unmatched: 11. The germline V gene has CDR1 MDHEN and CDR2 SYDVKM. CDR3 residues: CASRQIGTSGSMNIQYF. The CDR3, as DNA: TGTGCCAGCAGACAGATCGGGACTAGCGGGAGTATGAACATTCAGTACTTC.

This clone is medium-sized in the sample. The chain carries TRBV7-9 and TRBJ2-2, with 7 bases aligning to TRBD1. Trimming at V came to 6 bases and at J to 5 bases, leaving 6 bases not matched to a gene. CDR3 length: 14 residues. Germline CDR1 is SEHNR and CDR2 is FQNEAQ (reference sequence). For the CDR3, the DNA is TGTGCCAGCAGGTTCGACAGGGTAACCGGGGAGCTGTTTTTT. Translating gives CASRFDRVTGELFF.

This clone turned up a few times. J is TRBJ2-1 and V is TRBV11-2, with 9 nucleotides matching TRBD1. The CDR3 totals 15 residues. The V and J ends lost 5 bases and 5 bases, in that order; junction bases with no gene match: 7. Germline CDR1 and CDR2: SGHAT and FQNNGV. The CDR3 nucleotides read TGTGCCAGCAGCACCTTGGACAGGGGAAACAATGAGCAGTTCTTC. Translation: CASSTLDRGNNEQFF.

CDR3 amino acids: CASSLVPAEVITDTQYF. The CDR3 nucleotides are TGTGCCAGCAGCTTGGTGCCGGCGGAGGTGATCACAGATACGCAGTATTTT. The J gene is TRBJ2-3, the V gene TRBV5-5; D perhaps matches TRBD2 (5 bases). Between the trimmed V and J ends, which lost 0 bases and 2 bases, there was a span of 16 bases. Germline values: CDR1 SGHKS, CDR2 YYEKEE (reference sequence). There are 17 residues in the CDR3.

The chain joins TRBV19 to TRBJ1-5; no definite D call. Trimming cost V 2 bases and J 3 bases, with 5 bases left between them. CDR1 is LNHDA and CDR2 is SQIVND in the germline V gene (reference sequence). The CDR3 is made up of 13 amino acids. The CDR3 is CASSITANQPQHF. The CDR3 nucleotides read TGTGCCAGTAGTATAACTGCCAATCAGCCCCAGCATTTT. Looking up the rest from reference TRBV19 and TRBJ1-5 gives the full variable domain: DGGITQSPKYLFRKEGQNVTLSCEQNLNHDAMYWYRQDPGQGLRLIYYSQIVNDFQKGDIAEGYSVSREKKESFPLTVTSAQKNPTAFYLCASSITANQPQHFGDGTRLSIL.

This clone is medium-sized (0.01 to 0.1%) in the sample. J is TRBJ1-1 and V is TRBV19; the D gene is possibly TRBD1 (6 bases). V lost 7 bases and J 1 base, leaving 7 bases between the germline ends. In germline, CDR1 is LNHDA, CDR2 SQIVND (reference sequence). The CDR3 spans 12 residues. The CDR3 bases are TGTGCCAGTAAGACAGGGAACACTGAAGCTTTCTTT. Encoded protein: CASKTGNTEAFF.

By sample fraction, this clone is medium-sized (0.01 to 0.1%). CDR3 coding DNA: TGTGCCAGCACCTCACGGGTCAGCCCCTACGAGCAGTACTTC. Its protein product is CASTSRVSPYEQYF. J is TRBJ2-7 and V is TRBV6-5; D not resolved. CDR3 length equals 14 residues. Trimming took 7 bases from V and 2 from J, leaving 15 bases between them. Germline V lookup: CDR1 MNHEY, CDR2 SVGAGI.

The CDR3 sequence is CASSSTYIPPYNEQFF. CDR3 coding DNA: TGTGCCAGTAGTAGCACCTATATCCCACCCTACAATGAGCAGTTCTTC. The chain uses TRBV19 and TRBJ2-1; D is unresolved. V gave up 4 bases and J gave up 2 bases, with 15 bases separating them. This CDR3 comprises 16 residues. CDR1 and CDR2 from the germline V gene are LNHDA and SQIVND (reference sequence).

This chain joins TRBV19 and TRBJ2-2; 8 nucleotides agree with TRBD1. This CDR3 is 14 amino acids long. The trim removed 10 bases at V and 7 bases at J, leaving 11 bases unmatched. Per germline, CDR1 LNHDA and CDR2 SQIVND (reference sequence). This chain's CDR3 is CATQGARVVGELFF. In DNA, the CDR3 is TGTGCCACCCAGGGGGCGAGGGTTGTCGGGGAGCTGTTTTTT.

This clone is deemed medium-sized. This sequence joins TRBV4-1 and TRBJ2-1; perhaps TRBD1 as D (5 bases). CDR1 is MGHRA, CDR2 YSYEKL, per germline. This CDR3 spans 16 amino acids. Trimming took 0 bases from V and 4 from J, leaving 13 bases between them. The chain's CDR3 is CASSQEGPNPYNEQFF. For the CDR3, the DNA is TGCGCCAGCAGCCAAGAGGGGCCAAACCCTTACAATGAGCAGTTCTTC.

By sample share, this clone is medium-sized (0.01 to 0.1%). The chain is built from TRBV28 and TRBJ2-7; a weak D match, TRBD1 (5 bases). The CDR3 consists of 13 residues. V was trimmed by 3 bases and J by 3 bases, leaving 9 bases between them. The germline CDR1 and CDR2 sequences are MDHEN and SYDVKM. CDR3 DNA: TGTGCCAGCAGTTTCCCAGGGAACTACGAGCAGTACTTC. Translation: CASSFPGNYEQYF.

This clone is deemed medium-sized. The rearrangement links TRBV4-1 to TRBJ2-7, with 8 bases lining up with TRBD2. J was trimmed by 2 bases and V by 2 bases; bases with no gene match: 5. This CDR3 spans 15 amino acids. In germline, CDR1 is MGHRA, CDR2 YSYEKL. CDR3 region: CASSQSGGRTYEQYF. In nucleotides, the CDR3 is TGCGCCAGCAGCCAATCGGGGGGGAGGACCTACGAGCAGTACTTC.